The present TCR beta chain was sequenced within a study of STAT5B mutations in CD4+ large granular lymphocyte leukemia. Study-wide findings and caveats: CD4-sorted patient repertoires seemed more clonal than healthy CD4+ repertoires.

CDR3 length: 14 amino acids. From germline, CDR1 is SGHNT and CDR2 YYREEE (reference sequence). The V and J ends lost 1 base and 7 bases, in that order; junction bases with no gene match: 3. Details on this clone: Its antigen is still unknown.

Repertoires were generated with immunoSEQ multiplex PCR, while TCRdb's copy carries only in-frame clones and drops some. The repertoire consists of 32,000 or so clones, with just under 85% occurring once and the leading ten covering roughly 4.4%. The J gene is TRBJ2-1, the V gene TRBV5-4; 9 positions agree with TRBD2. The origin of this receptor is a human donor in good health. Sequenced input: CD4+ T cells from blood buffy coats. The CDR3 region is CASSLPSGTNEQFF. In nucleotides, the CDR3 is TGTGCCAGCAGCTTGCCTAGCGGGACGAATGAGCAGTTCTTC.